The 20 T cell receptor beta chains below all came from one sample that was sequenced in a study of control samples from healthy donors and cancer patients. Libraries were prepared by immunoSEQ multiplex PCR; TCRdb keeps only in-frame clonotypes and omits some of them. The sample has 150,000 to 200,000 clones, about 94% seen once. The sample was blood. The receptor source for this set is a woman between 35 and 50 years old in good health.

This clone was observed a single time. This sequence joins TRBV25-1 and TRBJ1-2; no definite D call. Trimming took 3 bases from V and 3 from J, leaving 8 bases between them. This CDR3 region has 13 residues. Per the germline V gene, CDR1 is MGHDK and CDR2 is SYGVNS. Written as DNA, the CDR3 is TGTGCCAGCAGTGAGGACGGTTACTATGGCTACACCTTC. Amino acid sequence: CASSEDGYYGYTF.

The CDR3 spells CASTLLAGGSYNEQFF. CDR3 in DNA: TGTGCCAGCACGCTTTTGGCGGGAGGTTCCTACAATGAGCAGTTCTTC. The genes are TRBV9 and TRBJ2-1, with 8 bases aligning to TRBD2. The CDR3 runs 16 residues. V shed 6 bases, J shed 1 base, and the junction held 9 bases outside the gene matches. Looked up from germline, CDR1 is SGDLS and CDR2 is YYNGEE.

This chain uses TRBV11-3 with TRBJ2-5; the D is unclear. The V and J ends lost 2 bases and 5 bases respectively, with 3 bases between them. Germline V gene lookup returns CDR1 SGHNT and CDR2 YENEEA. The CDR3 has 11 amino acids. CDR3 nucleotide sequence: TGTGCCAGCAGCTTAAGGGAGACCCAGTACTTC. Its protein is CASSLRETQYF.

This CDR3 is CASSLGPIEPQHF. Written as DNA, the CDR3 is TGTGCCAGCAGCTTAGGTCCAATCGAGCCCCAGCATTTT. The chain links TRBV7-2 to TRBJ1-5; D call uncertain. CDR3 size: 13 residues. V was trimmed by 1 base and J by 8 bases, leaving 9 bases between them. Germline lookup yields CDR1 SGHTA and CDR2 FQGNSA.

V usage is TRBV29-1 and J usage is TRBJ1-1; D call uncertain. This CDR3 has 11 amino acids. In germline, CDR1 is SQVTM, CDR2 ANQGSEA. V lost 4 bases and J 1 base, leaving 4 bases between the germline ends. CDR3 in DNA: TGCAGCGTTGTAAGGAACACTGAAGCTTTCTTT. Its protein is CSVVRNTEAFF. Drawing the rest from reference TRBV29-1 and TRBJ1-1, the complete variable domain is SAVISQKPSRDICQRGTSLTIQCQVDSQVTMMFWYRQQPGQSLTLIATANQGSEATYESGFVIDKFPISRPNLTFSTLTVSNMSPEDSSIYLCSVVRNTEAFFGQGTRLTVV.

The CDR3 protein is CTSSPPRLAGGPPDTQYF. The DNA of the CDR3 is TGCACCAGCAGCCCACCCCGGCTAGCGGGAGGGCCCCCAGATACGCAGTATTTT. This chain links TRBV1 with TRBJ2-3; the table's D call, TRBD2, was not checked against the DNA. TRBV1 is designated a pseudogene. The CDR3 extends over 18 amino acids.

The CDR3 nucleotides read TGTGCCAGCAGCTTAGATGTGAAAGAAGCTTTCTTT. This encodes CASSLDVKEAFF. The chain is built from TRBV11-2 and TRBJ1-1; D is ambiguous. The CDR3 loop spans 12 amino acids. Between the trimmed V and J ends, which lost 0 bases and 8 bases, there was a span of 7 bases. CDR1 SGHAT and CDR2 FQNNGV come from the germline V gene.

The rearrangement links TRBV28 to TRBJ2-1, with 9 nucleotides matching TRBD1. Looked up from germline, CDR1 is MDHEN and CDR2 is SYDVKM. V lost 1 base to trimming and J lost 7 bases; unmatched junction nucleotides: 14. This CDR3 has 18 amino acids. The chain's CDR3 is CASSLFPRNRGLRNEQFF. CDR3 coding DNA: TGTGCCAGCAGTTTATTCCCCCGGAACAGGGGGCTTAGGAATGAGCAGTTCTTC. The whole variable domain, filled in from reference TRBV28 and TRBJ2-1, reads DVKVTQSSRYLVKRTGEKVFLECVQDMDHENMFWYRQDPGLGLRLIYFSYDVKMKEKGDIPEGYSVSREKKERFSLILESASTNQTSMYLCASSLFPRNRGLRNEQFFGPGTRLTVL.

This chain uses TRBV4-3 with TRBJ2-7; 12 bases line up with TRBD2. The CDR3 length is 15 residues. Germline CDR1 is LGHNA and CDR2 is YSLEER. Trimming at V came to 3 bases and at J to 4 bases, leaving 4 bases not matched to a gene. CDR3 DNA sequence: TGCGCCAGCAGCCAGGCTCTAGCGGGGGGGTACGAGCAGTACTTC. This encodes CASSQALAGGYEQYF.

This chain uses TRBV3-1 (or the pseudogene TRBV3-2) with TRBJ2-6; 12 nucleotides line up with TRBD2. CDR1 and CDR2 from the germline V gene are LGHDT and YNNKEL (reference sequence). The ends lost 11 bases at V and 2 bases at J; junction bases unmatched: 7. This CDR3 is built from 16 residues. The CDR3 nucleotides are TGTGCCCCCCCGGGACTAGCGGGTCCTGGGGCCAACGTCCTGACTTTC. This codes for CAPPGLAGPGANVLTF.

The genes are TRBV7-2 and TRBJ1-4, with 7 bases that match TRBD1. Germline assignment: CDR1 SGHTA and CDR2 FQGNSA. Trimming took 6 bases from V and 5 from J; bases not matched to a gene: 3. The length of the CDR3 is 13 residues. The CDR3 sequence: CASRGTANEKLFF. The DNA of the CDR3 is TGTGCCAGCAGAGGGACAGCAAATGAAAAACTGTTTTTT.

V is TRBV7-9 and J is TRBJ1-1; D not resolved. Between the trimmed V and J ends, which lost 4 bases and 8 bases, there was a span of 2 bases. This CDR3 region has 9 residues. CDR1 is SEHNR, CDR2 FQNEAQ, per germline (reference sequence). This CDR3 reads CASSYEAFF. The DNA of the CDR3 is TGTGCCAGCAGCTACGAAGCTTTCTTT. Looking up the rest from reference TRBV7-9 and TRBJ1-1 gives the full variable domain: DTGVSQNPRHKITKRGQNVTFRCDPISEHNRLYWYRQTLGQGPEFLTYFQNEAQLEKSRLLSDRFSAERPKGSFSTLEIQRTEQGDSAMYLCASSYEAFFGQGTRLTVV.

This clone was counted once. CDR3 sequence reads: CASSPDRNYGYTF. The CDR3 nucleotides are TGCGCCAGCAGCCCCGACAGGAACTATGGCTACACCTTC. V and J are TRBV5-1 and TRBJ1-2; TRBD1 is a possible D gene (6 bases). The CDR3 loop spans 13 amino acids. With 4 bases removed from V and 2 bases from J, the gap between germline ends came to 9 bases. CDR1 is SGHRS, CDR2 YFSETQ, per germline.

This chain uses TRBV5-4 with TRBJ1-5; TRBD1 is a possible D gene (5 bases). Trimming cost V 1 base and J 5 bases, with 7 bases left between them. Germline CDR1 reads SGHNT; CDR2 reads YYREEE (reference sequence). The CDR3 totals 13 residues. The CDR3 spells CASSLQGHQPQHF. The CDR3 nucleotides are TGTGCCAGCAGCTTGCAGGGCCATCAGCCCCAGCATTTT.

The rearrangement links TRBV4-1 to TRBJ1-2, with 8 bases aligning to TRBD1. The CDR3 is made up of 13 amino acids. V was clipped by 6 bases and J by 7 bases; unmatched bases: 7. Germline CDR1 MGHRA, CDR2 YSYEKL. Here the CDR3 DNA reads TGCGCCAGCAGAGCAGGGGGCAGGAGTGGCTACACCTTC. As protein: CASRAGGRSGYTF.

The chain couples TRBV19 to TRBJ2-7, with no clear D. The germline gives CDR1 LNHDA, CDR2 SQIVND (reference sequence). There are 12 residues in the CDR3. The V end lost 4 bases, the J end lost 3 bases, and 7 bases lay between the germline ends. The CDR3 DNA follows: TGTGCCAGTAGTACAGGATACTACGAGCAGTACTTC. Amino acids: CASSTGYYEQYF. Full variable domain (missing parts from reference TRBV19 and TRBJ2-7): DGGITQSPKYLFRKEGQNVTLSCEQNLNHDAMYWYRQDPGQGLRLIYYSQIVNDFQKGDIAEGYSVSREKKESFPLTVTSAQKNPTAFYLCASSTGYYEQYFGPGTRLTVT.

This clone was seen more than once but under ten times. CDR3 protein: CASSGTLRGYEQFF. CDR3 DNA: TGTGCCAGCAGCGGAACTCTAAGGGGGTATGAGCAGTTCTTC. This rearrangement joins TRBV11-2 to TRBJ2-1, with a weak D call TRBD1 (6 bases). With 5 bases removed from V and 8 bases from J, the gap between germline ends came to 16 bases. Looked up from germline, CDR1 is SGHAT and CDR2 is FQNNGV. The CDR3 contains 14 residues. Using reference TRBV11-2 and TRBJ2-1 for the parts outside the CDR3, the full variable domain is EAGVAQSPRYKIIEKRQSVAFWCNPISGHATLYWYQQILGQGPKLLIQFQNNGVVDDSQLPKDRFSAERLKGVDSTLKIQPAKLEDSAVYLCASSGTLRGYEQFFGPGTRLTVL.

This chain joins TRBV6-2 or TRBV6-3 and TRBJ2-7; 7 bases are a match to TRBD2. This CDR3 is 17 amino acids long. J gave up 3 bases and V 6 bases, and 17 bases lay outside the gene matches. The germline V gene encodes CDR1 MNHEY and CDR2 SVGEGT. CDR3 loop: CASSGTATSIGLYEQYF. As DNA, the CDR3 is TGTGCCAGCAGCGGAACCGCGACTAGCATCGGTCTCTACGAGCAGTACTTC.

This clone occurred a few times. The J gene is TRBJ1-1, the V gene TRBV5-1, with 9 bases matching TRBD1. The ends lost 4 bases at V and 11 bases at J; junction bases unmatched: 9. The CDR3 sequence is 13 residues long. In germline, CDR1 is SGHRS, CDR2 YFSETQ. CDR3 DNA: TGCGCCAGCAGCCTGGGGGACAGGGACGAGGCTTTCTTT. This translates into CASSLGDRDEAFF.

This chain uses TRBV27 with TRBJ1-1, with a weak D call TRBD1 (5 bases). Between the trimmed V and J ends, which lost 3 bases and 0 bases, there was a span of 11 bases. Germline V lookup: CDR1 MNHEY, CDR2 SMNVEV (reference sequence). There are 15 residues in the CDR3. CDR3 nucleotides: TGTGCCAGCAGTTTTGGGGGTTTTATGAACACTGAAGCTTTCTTT. Translation gives CASSFGGFMNTEAFF.